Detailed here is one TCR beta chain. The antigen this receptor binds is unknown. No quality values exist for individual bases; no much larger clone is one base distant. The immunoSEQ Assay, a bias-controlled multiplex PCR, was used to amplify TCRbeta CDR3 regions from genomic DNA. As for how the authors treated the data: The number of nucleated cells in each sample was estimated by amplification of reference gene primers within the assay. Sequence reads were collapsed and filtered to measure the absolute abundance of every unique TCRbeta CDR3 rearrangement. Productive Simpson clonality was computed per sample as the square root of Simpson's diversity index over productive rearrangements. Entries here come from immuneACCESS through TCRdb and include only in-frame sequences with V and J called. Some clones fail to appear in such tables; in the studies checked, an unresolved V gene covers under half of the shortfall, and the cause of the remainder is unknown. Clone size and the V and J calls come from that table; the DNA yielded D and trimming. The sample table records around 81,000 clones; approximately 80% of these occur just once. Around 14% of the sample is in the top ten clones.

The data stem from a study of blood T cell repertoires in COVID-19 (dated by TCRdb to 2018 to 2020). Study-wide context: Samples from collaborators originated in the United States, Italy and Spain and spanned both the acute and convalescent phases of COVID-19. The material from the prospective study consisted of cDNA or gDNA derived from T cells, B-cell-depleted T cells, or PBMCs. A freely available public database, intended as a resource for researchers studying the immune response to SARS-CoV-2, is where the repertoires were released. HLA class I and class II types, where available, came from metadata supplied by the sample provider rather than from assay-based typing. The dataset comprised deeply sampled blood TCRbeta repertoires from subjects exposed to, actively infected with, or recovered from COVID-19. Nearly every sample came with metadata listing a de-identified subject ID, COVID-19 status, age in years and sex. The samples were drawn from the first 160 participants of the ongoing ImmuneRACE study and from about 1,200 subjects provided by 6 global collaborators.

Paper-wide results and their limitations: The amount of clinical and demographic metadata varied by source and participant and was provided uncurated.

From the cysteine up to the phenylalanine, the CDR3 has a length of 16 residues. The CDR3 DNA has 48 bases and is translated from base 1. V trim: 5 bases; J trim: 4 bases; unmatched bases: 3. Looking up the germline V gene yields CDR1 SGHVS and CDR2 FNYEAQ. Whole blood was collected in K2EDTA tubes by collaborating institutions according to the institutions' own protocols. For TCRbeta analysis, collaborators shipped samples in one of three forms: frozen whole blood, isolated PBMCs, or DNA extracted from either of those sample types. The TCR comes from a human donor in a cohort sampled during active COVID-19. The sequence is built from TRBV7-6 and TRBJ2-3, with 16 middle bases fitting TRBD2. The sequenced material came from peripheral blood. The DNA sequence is TGTGCCAGCAGCCCGGGACTAGCGGGGGGGCCAGATACGCAGTATTTT. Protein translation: CASSPGLAGGPDTQYF.